One T cell receptor beta chain is described in this entry. Antigen: not known. This entry is derived from a study of cytomegalovirus exposure and HLA in healthy donors. Findings and caveats of the study: Later analysis identified a missense DCLRE1C variant that was linked to TCR beta V- and J-gene trimming. After further analysis at a later stage, 16,951 TCR beta sequences were associated with HLA alleles at 0.05 false discovery rate. In an earlier analysis, about 87% or about 30%: the productive usage of most TCR beta V segments. What was likely a sequencing artifact was a cluster of highly shared sequence variants.

The PCR contained 60 Vbeta and 13 Jbeta primers. The method was immunoSEQ multiplex PCR; TCRdb's version includes in-frame clones alone and lacks a portion of them. Of roughly 190,000 clones in the sample, 79% were seen once. Per the germline V gene, CDR1 is SGDLS and CDR2 is YYNGEE. The V and J ends lost 3 bases and 1 base, in that order; junction bases with no gene match: 1. The CDR3 is 14 residues long. The sequencing sample was made of PBMCs. This rearrangement joins TRBV9 to TRBJ2-5, with 9 positions matching TRBD2. This TCR derives from a girl between 10 and 17 years old in good health and CMV-seropositive. CDR3: CASSGGGGQETQYF. CDR3 sequence (DNA): TGTGCCAGCAGCGGCGGGGGGGGCCAAGAGACCCAGTACTTC.